These 15 T cell receptor beta chains originate from one sample sequenced in a study of shared clonotypes between healthy human individuals. The assay was immunoSEQ multiplex PCR, and TCRdb's table has in-frame clones only and misses some. Of about 2.2 million clones in the sample, about 93% were seen once. Only CD45RO-negative cells positively selected for CCR7 counted as naive CD8 cells, so terminally differentiated effector memory CD45RA+ cells were excluded. The sequenced sample consisted of naive CD8+ T cells from PBMCs. The receptors were sampled from a young man in good health. Some clones in this sample may be carry-over from other donors' samples.

Only a few counts were recorded for this clone. This chain connects TRBV9 to TRBJ2-1, with D perhaps TRBD1 or TRBD2 (5 bases each). The CDR3 covers 14 residues. Germline V lookup: CDR1 SGDLS, CDR2 YYNGEE. V was shortened by 1 base and J by 5 bases, with 10 bases between the two germline ends. CDR3 in amino acids: CASSVWGNNNEQFF. CDR3 DNA: TGTGCCAGCAGCGTATGGGGGAACAACAATGAGCAGTTCTTC. The full variable domain, its missing parts supplied by reference TRBV9 and TRBJ2-1, is DSGVTQTPKHLITATGQRVTLRCSPRSGDLSVYWYQQSLDQGLQFLIQYYNGEERAKGNILERFSAQQFPDLHSELNLSSLELGDSALYFCASSVWGNNNEQFFGPGTRLTVL.

As regards this clone: The sample contains more than one DNA sequence encoding this CDR3. The chain has TRBV28 and TRBJ1-5, with D perhaps TRBD1 (5 bases). The germline gives CDR1 MDHEN, CDR2 SYDVKM. The CDR3 is made up of 15 amino acids. V was pared by 5 bases and J by 0 bases, with 11 bases between. CDR3 DNA: TGTGCCAGCAGTCTAGAGGGGAATAGCAATCAGCCCCAGCATTTT. As protein: CASSLEGNSNQPQHF.

In DNA form, the CDR3 reads TGTGCCAGCAGTACGGGCCGGGACAGGGAGGCAGCCGGGGAGCTGTTTTTT. Its protein is CASSTGRDREAAGELFF. V is TRBV7-7 and J is TRBJ2-2; TRBD1 matches 9 bases. The germline gives CDR1 SSHAT, CDR2 FNYEAQ (reference sequence). The V and J ends lost 6 bases and 6 bases, in that order; junction bases with no gene match: 14. This CDR3 is 17 amino acids long.

About this clone: Other DNA sequences of this sample code for an identical CDR3. The rearrangement links TRBV10-3 to TRBJ1-2; no firm D call. The CDR3 loop spans 15 amino acids. Trimming shortened V by 2 bases and J by 2 bases, and 12 bases separated the two germline ends. Looked up from germline, CDR1 is ENHRY and CDR2 is SYGVKD. This CDR3 is CAISESTAANYGYTF. The CDR3 DNA reads TGTGCCATCAGTGAGAGCACGGCAGCAAACTATGGCTACACCTTC.

The chain recombines TRBV14 with TRBJ2-1; TRBD1 might be the D (6 bases). V lost 0 bases, J lost 2 bases, and 11 bases lay in between. CDR3 size: 16 residues. Germline CDR1 reads SGHDN; CDR2 reads FVKESK. The CDR3 is CASSQDRGIPYNEQFF. The CDR3 DNA reads as TGTGCCAGCAGCCAAGATAGGGGGATCCCCTACAATGAGCAGTTCTTC.

The CDR3 protein is CASSVWPGQDQPQHF. CDR3 nucleotide sequence: TGTGCCAGCAGCGTATGGCCGGGGCAGGATCAGCCCCAGCATTTT. The chain has TRBV9 and TRBJ1-5, with TRBD1 as a possible D gene (5 bases). Trimming removed 1 base from V and 5 bases from J, with 13 bases in between. Germline loops: CDR1 SGDLS, CDR2 YYNGEE. The CDR3 has 15 residues.

The count of this clone is one. The chain uses TRBV7-9 and TRBJ2-7, with D unclear. The V gene lost 5 bases and the J gene lost 2 bases, with 16 bases spanning the gap. This CDR3 comprises 15 residues. The germline V gene encodes CDR1 SEHNR and CDR2 FQNEAQ (reference sequence). CDR3 bases: TGTGCCAGCAGCCAAGAGTTCCAGAGAACCTACGAGCAGTACTTC. Translating it yields CASSQEFQRTYEQYF.

This clone occurred once. V usage is TRBV7-9 and J usage is TRBJ2-2, with unresolved D. Germline V gene sequence: CDR1 SEHNR, CDR2 FQNEAQ (reference sequence). The length of the CDR3 is 16 residues. Trimming cost V 4 bases and J 1 base, with 13 bases left between them. CDR3 DNA sequence: TGTGCCAGCAGCTCAAATGGTGGAGTGAACACCGGGGAGCTGTTTTTT. Translating it yields CASSSNGGVNTGELFF.

This sequence joins TRBV4-2 and TRBJ2-1, with 9 bases aligning to TRBD1. J was trimmed by 4 bases and V by 4 bases; bases with no gene match: 5. Per the germline V gene, CDR1 is LGHNA and CDR2 is YNFKEQ. The CDR3 covers 15 residues. The CDR3: CASSPRDRVYNEQFF. In nucleotides, the CDR3 is TGTGCCAGCAGCCCCCGGGACAGGGTATACAATGAGCAGTTCTTC.

This sequence joins TRBV5-1 and TRBJ1-4; 7 nucleotides align to TRBD1. This CDR3 region has 15 residues. V lost 2 bases and J lost 4; bases outside the gene matches: 5. In germline, CDR1 is SGHRS, CDR2 YFSETQ. The CDR3 protein is CASSFWGQYNEKLFF. CDR3 in DNA: TGCGCCAGCAGCTTTTGGGGACAGTATAATGAAAAACTGTTTTTT.

This chain connects TRBV18 to TRBJ2-5, with TRBD2 identical over 14 bases. Germline CDR1 reads KGHSH; CDR2 reads LQKENI. This CDR3 is built from 17 residues. Losses at the gene ends were 0 bases for V and 5 bases for J; bases not matched to a gene: 5. The CDR3 DNA reads as TGTGCCAGCTCACCACCGGGACTAGCGGGAGTGGCGGAGACCCAGTACTTC. It codes for CASSPPGLAGVAETQYF.

Concerning this clone itself: Distinct nucleotide sequences in the sample also encode this CDR3. This chain connects TRBV18 to TRBJ2-7; unclear D gene. The CDR3 has 12 residues. The germline V gene has CDR1 KGHSH and CDR2 LQKENI. V gave up 3 bases and J gave up 0 bases, with 3 bases separating them. The CDR3, as DNA: TGTGCCAGCTCACCTTCCTCCTACGAGCAGTACTTC. Protein: CASSPSSYEQYF.

V usage is TRBV21-1 and J usage is TRBJ2-7; the table's TRBD1 call for D was not verified on the DNA. TRBV21-1 is shown as a pseudogene. This CDR3 is 17 amino acids long. In DNA, the CDR3 is TGTGCCAGCACGCCTGACCCCCCAGGGGGCTCCAGCTACGAGCAGTACTTC. Protein product: CASTPDPPGGSSYEQYF.

The chain has TRBV11-2 and TRBJ2-7; D possibly matches TRBD1 or TRBD2 (6 bases each). The germline gives CDR1 SGHAT, CDR2 FQNNGV. The CDR3 is 12 amino acids. V was cut by 5 bases and J by 3 bases, with 8 bases left in between. CDR3 in amino acids: CASSRGDYEQYF. CDR3 in DNA: TGTGCCAGCAGCAGGGGGGACTACGAGCAGTACTTC.

This clone came up once. V usage is TRBV6-5 and J usage is TRBJ2-3; the D gene is possibly TRBD1 (5 bases). CDR1 and CDR2 from the germline V gene are MNHEY and SVGAGI. This CDR3 is built from 16 residues. V lost 0 bases, J lost 0 bases, and 10 bases lay in between. This chain's CDR3 is CASSYSYRLSTDTQYF. The CDR3 DNA follows: TGTGCCAGCAGTTACTCGTACAGGCTGAGCACAGATACGCAGTATTTT.